This T cell receptor (beta chain) is drawn from a study of T cells after yellow fever vaccination. Only a few counts were recorded for this clonotype. Its antigen is undetermined. Study observations and caveats: The secondary response peaked faster, at day 5 versus 15, but was weaker. Abundant clonotypes from the bulk population could have been carried over as contaminants into FACS-sorted repertoires.

V was clipped by 3 bases and J by 3 bases, with 15 bases between them. Germline V gene sequence: CDR1 SGHVS, CDR2 FQNEAQ. CDR3 length: 15 amino acids. TCRdb called the 5' RACE reads again in MiXCR, with one record for every CDR3 protein. The sample shows 500,000 to 650,000 distinct CDR3 sequences, about 13% of them seen only once. The material sequenced was PBMCs, taken on the day of the yellow fever booster vaccination. V is TRBV7-8 and J is TRBJ2-7; D ambiguous. The sequence came from a man aged 25 to 45 who received the YFV17D yellow fever vaccine. CDR3 amino acids: CASSLGGRSNYEQYF. CDR3 DNA sequence: TGTGCCAGCAGCTTGGGTGGCAGGTCTAACTACGAGCAGTACTTC.